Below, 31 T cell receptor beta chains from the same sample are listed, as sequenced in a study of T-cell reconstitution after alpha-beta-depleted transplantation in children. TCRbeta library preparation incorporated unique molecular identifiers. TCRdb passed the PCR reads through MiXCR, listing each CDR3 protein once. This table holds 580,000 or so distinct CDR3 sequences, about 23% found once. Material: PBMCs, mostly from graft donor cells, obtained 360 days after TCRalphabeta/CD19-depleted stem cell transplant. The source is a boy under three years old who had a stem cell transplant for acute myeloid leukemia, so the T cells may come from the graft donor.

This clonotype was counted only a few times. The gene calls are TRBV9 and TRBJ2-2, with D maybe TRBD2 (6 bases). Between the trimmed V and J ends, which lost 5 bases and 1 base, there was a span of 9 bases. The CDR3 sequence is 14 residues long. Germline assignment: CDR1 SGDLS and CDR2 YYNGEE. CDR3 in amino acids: CASRLTRNTGELFF. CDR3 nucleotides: TGTGCCAGCAGATTGACTAGGAACACCGGGGAGCTGTTTTTT.

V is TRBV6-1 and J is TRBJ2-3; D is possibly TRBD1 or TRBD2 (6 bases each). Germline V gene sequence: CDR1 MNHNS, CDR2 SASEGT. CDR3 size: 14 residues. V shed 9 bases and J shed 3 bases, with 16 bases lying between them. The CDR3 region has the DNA TGTGCCAGTCATTTCGGGGGCGCGACAGATACGCAGTATTTT. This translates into CASHFGGATDTQYF.

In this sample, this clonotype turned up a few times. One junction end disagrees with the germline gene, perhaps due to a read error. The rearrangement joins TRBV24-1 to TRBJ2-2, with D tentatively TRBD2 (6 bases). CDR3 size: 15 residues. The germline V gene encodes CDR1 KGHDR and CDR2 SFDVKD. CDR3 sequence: CATYRDLRNSGELFF. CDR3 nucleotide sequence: TGTGCCACCTACCGGGACTTACGGAACTCCGGGGAGCTGTTTTTT.

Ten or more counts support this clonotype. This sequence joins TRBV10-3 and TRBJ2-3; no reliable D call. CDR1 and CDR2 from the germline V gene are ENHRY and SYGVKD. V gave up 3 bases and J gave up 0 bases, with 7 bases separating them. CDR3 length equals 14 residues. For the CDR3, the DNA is TGTGCCATCAGTGAAGGTCTCAGCACAGATACGCAGTATTTT. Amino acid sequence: CAISEGLSTDTQYF.

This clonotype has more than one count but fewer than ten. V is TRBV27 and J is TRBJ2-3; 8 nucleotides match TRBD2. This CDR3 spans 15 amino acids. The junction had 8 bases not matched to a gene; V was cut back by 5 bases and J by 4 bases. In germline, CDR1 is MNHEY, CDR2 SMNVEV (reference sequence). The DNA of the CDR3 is TGTGCCAGCAGTCGTTACGGGACTAGTTCAGATACGCAGTATTTT. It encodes CASSRYGTSSDTQYF.

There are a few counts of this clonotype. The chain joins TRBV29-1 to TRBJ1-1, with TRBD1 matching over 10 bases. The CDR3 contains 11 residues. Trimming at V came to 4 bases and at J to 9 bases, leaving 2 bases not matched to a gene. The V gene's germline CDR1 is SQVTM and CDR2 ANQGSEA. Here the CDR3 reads CSVGTGGQAFF. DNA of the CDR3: TGCAGCGTTGGGACAGGGGGACAAGCTTTCTTT.

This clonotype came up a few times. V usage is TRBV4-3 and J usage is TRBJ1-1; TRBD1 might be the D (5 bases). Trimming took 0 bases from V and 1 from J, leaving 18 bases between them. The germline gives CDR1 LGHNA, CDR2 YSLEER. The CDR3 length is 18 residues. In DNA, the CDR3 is TGCGCCAGCAGCCAAGACAGGGTCATCGGGTTGAGGAACACTGAAGCTTTCTTT. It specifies CASSQDRVIGLRNTEAFF.

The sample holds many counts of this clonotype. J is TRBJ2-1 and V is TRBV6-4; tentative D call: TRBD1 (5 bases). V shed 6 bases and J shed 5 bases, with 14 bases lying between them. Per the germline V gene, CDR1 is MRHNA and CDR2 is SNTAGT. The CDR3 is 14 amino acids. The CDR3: CASSRDERHNEQFF. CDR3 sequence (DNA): TGTGCCAGCAGCAGGGATGAAAGGCACAATGAGCAGTTCTTC.

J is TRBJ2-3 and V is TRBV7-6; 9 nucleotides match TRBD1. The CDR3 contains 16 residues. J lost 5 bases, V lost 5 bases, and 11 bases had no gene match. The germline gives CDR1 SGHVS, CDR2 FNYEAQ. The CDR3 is CASSPGHRGRGDTQYF. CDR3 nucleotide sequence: TGTGCCAGCAGCCCGGGGCACAGGGGGCGCGGAGATACGCAGTATTTT.

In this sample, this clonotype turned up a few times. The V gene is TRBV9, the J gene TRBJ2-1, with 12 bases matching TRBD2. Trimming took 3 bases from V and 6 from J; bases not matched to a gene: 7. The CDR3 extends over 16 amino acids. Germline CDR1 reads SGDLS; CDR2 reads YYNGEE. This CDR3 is CASSDDPSGGVNEQFF. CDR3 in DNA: TGTGCCAGCAGCGACGATCCTAGCGGGGGGGTCAATGAGCAGTTCTTC.

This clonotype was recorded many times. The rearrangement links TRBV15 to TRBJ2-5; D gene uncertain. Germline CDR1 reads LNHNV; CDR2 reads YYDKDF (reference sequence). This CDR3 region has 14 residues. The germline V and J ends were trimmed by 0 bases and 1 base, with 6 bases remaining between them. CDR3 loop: CATSRDKTQETQYF. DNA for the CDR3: TGTGCCACCAGCAGAGATAAGACCCAAGAGACCCAGTACTTC.

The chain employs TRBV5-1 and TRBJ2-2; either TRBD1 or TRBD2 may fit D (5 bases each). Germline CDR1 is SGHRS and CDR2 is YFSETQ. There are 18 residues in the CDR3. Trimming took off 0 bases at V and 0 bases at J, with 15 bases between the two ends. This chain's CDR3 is CASSLVGTRHPNTGELFF. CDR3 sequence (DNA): TGCGCCAGCAGCTTGGTCGGGACCCGACATCCGAACACCGGGGAGCTGTTTTTT.

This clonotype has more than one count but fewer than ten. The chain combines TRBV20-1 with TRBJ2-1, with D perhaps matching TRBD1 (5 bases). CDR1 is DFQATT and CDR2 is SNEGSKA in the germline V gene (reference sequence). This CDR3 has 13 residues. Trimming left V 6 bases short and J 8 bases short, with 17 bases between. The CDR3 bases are TGCAGTGCCGGGCCCTCAGGGTACCATGAGCAGTTCTTC. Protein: CSAGPSGYHEQFF.

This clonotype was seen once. The CDR3 spells CASTLQGGREETQYF. CDR3 coding DNA: TGTGCCAGCACTTTACAAGGGGGGCGGGAGGAGACCCAGTACTTC. This chain links TRBV6-5 with TRBJ2-5; a possible D gene is TRBD2 (7 bases). Deletions cut 7 bases from V and 5 bases from J, with 20 bases between. Germline V gene data show CDR1 as MNHEY and CDR2 as SVGAGI. There are 15 residues in the CDR3.

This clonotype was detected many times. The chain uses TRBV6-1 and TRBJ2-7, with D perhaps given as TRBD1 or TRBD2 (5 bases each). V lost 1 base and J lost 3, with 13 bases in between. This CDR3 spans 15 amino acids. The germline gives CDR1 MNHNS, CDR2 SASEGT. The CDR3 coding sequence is TGTGCCAGCAGTGAAGAAGTCAATGGGGGCTACGAGCAGTACTTC. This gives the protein CASSEEVNGGYEQYF.

CDR3 DNA: TGTGCCAGCAGTTCCAATTCCCCCGGGACTAGCGGGGAGGATACGCAGTATTTT. It yields the protein CASSSNSPGTSGEDTQYF. The chain carries TRBV12-3 or TRBV12-4 and TRBJ2-3; 13 nucleotides match TRBD2. V shed 4 bases and J 6 bases; nucleotides not matched to a gene: 13. CDR3 size: 18 residues.

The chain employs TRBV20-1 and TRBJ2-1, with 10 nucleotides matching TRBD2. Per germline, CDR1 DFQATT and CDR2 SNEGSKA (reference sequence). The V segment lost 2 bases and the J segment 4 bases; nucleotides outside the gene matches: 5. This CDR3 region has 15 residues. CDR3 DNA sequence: TGCAGTGCTAGACTAAGCGGGGGGGGTTACAATGAGCAGTTCTTC. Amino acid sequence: CSARLSGGGYNEQFF.

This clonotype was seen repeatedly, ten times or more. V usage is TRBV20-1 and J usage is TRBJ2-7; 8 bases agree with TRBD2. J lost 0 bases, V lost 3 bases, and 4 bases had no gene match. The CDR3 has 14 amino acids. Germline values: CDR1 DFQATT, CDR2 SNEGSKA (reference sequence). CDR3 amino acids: CSASREGSSYEQYV. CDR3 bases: TGCAGTGCTAGCCGGGAGGGAAGCTCCTACGAGCAGTACGTC.

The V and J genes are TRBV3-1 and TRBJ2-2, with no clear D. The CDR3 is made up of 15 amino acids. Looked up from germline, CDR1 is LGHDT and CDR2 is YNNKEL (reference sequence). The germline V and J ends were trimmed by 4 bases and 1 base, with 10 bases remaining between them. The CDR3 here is CASSPHSVNTGELFF. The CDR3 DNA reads TGTGCCAGCAGCCCCCACAGCGTGAACACCGGGGAGCTGTTTTTT.

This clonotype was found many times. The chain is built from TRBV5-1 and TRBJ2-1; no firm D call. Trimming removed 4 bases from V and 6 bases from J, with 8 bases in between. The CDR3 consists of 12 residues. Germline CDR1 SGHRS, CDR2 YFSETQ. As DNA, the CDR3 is TGCGCCAGCAGCGGTCCCGGCAATGAGCAGTTCTTC. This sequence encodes CASSGPGNEQFF.

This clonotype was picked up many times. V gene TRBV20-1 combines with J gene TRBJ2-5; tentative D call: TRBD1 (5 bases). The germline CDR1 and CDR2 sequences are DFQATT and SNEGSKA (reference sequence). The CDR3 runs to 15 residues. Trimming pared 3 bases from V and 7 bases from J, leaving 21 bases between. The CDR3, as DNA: TGCAGTGCTAGTTCCAGGGCGCCTACGTGGGGGACCCAGTACTTC. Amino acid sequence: CSASSRAPTWGTQYF.

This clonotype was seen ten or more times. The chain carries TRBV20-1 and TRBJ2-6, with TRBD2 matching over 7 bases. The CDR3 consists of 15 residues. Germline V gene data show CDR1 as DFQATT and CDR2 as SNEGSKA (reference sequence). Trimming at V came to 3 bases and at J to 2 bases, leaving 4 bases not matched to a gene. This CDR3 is CSARTSYAGANVLTF. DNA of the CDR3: TGCAGTGCTAGGACTAGCTACGCTGGGGCCAACGTCCTGACTTTC.

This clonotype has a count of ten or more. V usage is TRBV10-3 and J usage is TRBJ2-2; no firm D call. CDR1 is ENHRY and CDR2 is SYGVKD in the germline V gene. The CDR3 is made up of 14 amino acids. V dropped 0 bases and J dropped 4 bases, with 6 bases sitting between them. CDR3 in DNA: TGTGCCATCAGTGAGTCGGAGATCACCGGGGAGCTGTTTTTT. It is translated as CAISESEITGELFF.

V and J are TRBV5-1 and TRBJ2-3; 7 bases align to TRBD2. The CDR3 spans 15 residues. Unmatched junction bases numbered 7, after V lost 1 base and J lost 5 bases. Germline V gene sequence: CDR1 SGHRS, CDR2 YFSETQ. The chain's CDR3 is CASSLSGTGGDTQYF. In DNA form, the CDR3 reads TGCGCCAGCAGCTTGAGCGGGACCGGGGGAGATACGCAGTATTTT.

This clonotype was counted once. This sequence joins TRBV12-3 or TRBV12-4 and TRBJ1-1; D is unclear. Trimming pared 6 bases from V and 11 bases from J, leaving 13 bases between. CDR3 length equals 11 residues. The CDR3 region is CASSLGGQAFF. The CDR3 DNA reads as TGTGCCAGCAGCCTCGGCGGGCAGGCTTTCTTT.

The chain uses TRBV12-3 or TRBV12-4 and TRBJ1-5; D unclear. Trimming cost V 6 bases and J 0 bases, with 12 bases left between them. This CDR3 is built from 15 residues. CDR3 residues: CASSPGVDSNQPQHF. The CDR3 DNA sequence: TGTGCCAGCAGCCCGGGAGTGGATAGCAATCAGCCCCAGCATTTT.

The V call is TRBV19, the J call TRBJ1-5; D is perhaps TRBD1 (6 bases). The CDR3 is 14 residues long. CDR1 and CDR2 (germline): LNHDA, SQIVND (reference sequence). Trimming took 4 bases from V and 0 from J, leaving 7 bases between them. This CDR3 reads CASSNRASNQPQHF. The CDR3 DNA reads TGTGCCAGTAGTAACAGGGCTAGCAATCAGCCCCAGCATTTT. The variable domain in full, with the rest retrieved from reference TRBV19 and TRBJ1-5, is DGGITQSPKYLFRKEGQNVTLSCEQNLNHDAMYWYRQDPGQGLRLIYYSQIVNDFQKGDIAEGYSVSREKKESFPLTVTSAQKNPTAFYLCASSNRASNQPQHFGDGTRLSIL.

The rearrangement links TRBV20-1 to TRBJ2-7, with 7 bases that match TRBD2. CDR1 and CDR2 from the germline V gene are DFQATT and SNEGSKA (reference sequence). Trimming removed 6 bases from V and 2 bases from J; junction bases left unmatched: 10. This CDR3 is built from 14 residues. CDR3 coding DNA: TGCAGTGCCCAACCCTGGGGGGGAACCTACGAGCAGTACTTC. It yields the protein CSAQPWGGTYEQYF.

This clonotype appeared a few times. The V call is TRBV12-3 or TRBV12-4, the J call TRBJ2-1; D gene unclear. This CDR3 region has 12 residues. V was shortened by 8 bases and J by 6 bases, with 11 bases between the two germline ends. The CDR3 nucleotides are TGTGCCAGCCATCTGGCTTTCAATGAGCAGTTCTTC. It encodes CASHLAFNEQFF.

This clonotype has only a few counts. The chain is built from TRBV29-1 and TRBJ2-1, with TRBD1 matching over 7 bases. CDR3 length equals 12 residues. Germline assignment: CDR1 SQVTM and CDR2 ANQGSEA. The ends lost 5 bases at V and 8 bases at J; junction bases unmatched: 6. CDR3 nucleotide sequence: TGCAGCGTTACAGGGGTTGCCGATGAGCAGTTCTTC. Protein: CSVTGVADEQFF.

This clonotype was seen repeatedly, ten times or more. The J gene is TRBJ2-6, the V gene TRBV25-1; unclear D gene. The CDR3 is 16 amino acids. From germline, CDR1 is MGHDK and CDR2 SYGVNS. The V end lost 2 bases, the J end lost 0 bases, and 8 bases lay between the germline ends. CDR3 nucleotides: TGTGCCAGCAGTGAACGCGACCTCTCTGGGGCCAACGTCCTGACTTTC. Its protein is CASSERDLSGANVLTF.